This is a list of T cell receptor beta chains from one sample in a study of blood T cell repertoires in COVID-19. Libraries were prepared by immunoSEQ multiplex PCR; TCRdb keeps only in-frame clonotypes and omits some of them. The sample contains over 25,000 clones, 80% to 90% of which appear only once. Source material: peripheral blood. These receptor sequences come from a man aged 55 to 69 with acute or convalescent COVID-19. Both conserved end residues are part of each CDR3. A D gene is named only where the DNA matches it firmly. For some rows the clone size is stated as once, few or many, or as a class when expanded; others skip it.

TRBJ1-4,TRBV28,-,-,CASSTRPARGEKLFF,TGTGCCAGCAGCACCCGTCCGGCGCGGGGAGAAAAACTGTTTTTT
TRBJ1-1,TRBV18,-,-,CASSPGGPLLNTEAFF,TGTGCCAGCTCACCAGGGGGCCCCCTTCTGAACACTGAAGCTTTCTTT
TRBJ1-1,TRBV3-1/TRBV3-2,-,TRBD1,CASSQGQGEAFF,TGTGCCAGCAGCCAGGGACAGGGTGAAGCTTTCTTT
TRBJ2-3,TRBV6-2/TRBV6-3,-,TRBD2,CASSPSGRKDTQYF,TGTGCCAGCAGCCCTAGCGGGAGAAAGGATACGCAGTATTTT
TRBJ1-2,TRBV4-2,-,-,CASSQESRTGWGGYTF,TGTGCCAGCAGCCAAGAAAGTCGCACAGGGTGGGGTGGCTACACCTTC
TRBJ2-7,TRBV7-2,-,TRBD1,CASSLRTGSSYEQYF,TGTGCCAGCAGCCTTCGGACAGGCAGCTCCTACGAGCAGTACTTC
TRBJ1-2,TRBV29-1,-,-,CSVEWGRYGYTF,TGCAGCGTTGAATGGGGGCGCTATGGCTACACCTTC
TRBJ1-5,TRBV4-1,-,TRBD1,CASSQAVSGGPGGNQPQHF,TGCGCCAGCAGCCAAGCCGTCTCAGGGGGCCCAGGGGGCAATCAGCCCCAGCATTTT
TRBJ1-1,TRBV29-1,-,-,CSALPGHMNTEAFF,TGCAGCGCCCTCCCGGGACACATGAACACTGAAGCTTTCTTT
TRBJ2-1,TRBV5-4,once,TRBD1,CASSVQGAPGYNEQFF,TGTGCCAGCAGCGTTCAGGGGGCCCCCGGCTACAATGAGCAGTTCTTC
TRBJ1-6,TRBV6-2/TRBV6-3,-,-,CASSPSSSGNSPLHF,TGTGCCAGCAGCCCCTCGTCCTCCGGGAATTCACCCCTCCACTTT
TRBJ1-6,TRBV9,-,TRBD1,CASSVSGQGANSPLHF,TGTGCCAGCAGCGTTAGCGGGCAGGGGGCGAATTCACCCCTCCACTTT
TRBJ1-2,TRBV7-9,-,-,CASSLALGTRDGYTF,TGTGCCAGCAGCTTAGCGCTCGGGACTCGGGATGGCTACACCTTC
TRBJ2-7,TRBV7-2,-,-,CASSLSVRDEQYF,TGTGCCAGCAGCTTATCCGTGAGGGACGAGCAGTACTTC
TRBJ2-1,TRBV21-1,-,-,CASSKDKRGSSYNEQFF,TGTGCCAGCAGCAAAGATAAGCGGGGGAGCTCCTACAATGAGCAGTTCTTC
TRBJ2-7,TRBV6-5,-,-,CASSRQSSYEQYF,TGTGCCAGCAGTAGACAGAGCTCCTACGAGCAGTACTTC
TRBJ1-2,TRBV11-2,-,TRBD1,CASRGQGARIYYGYTF,TGTGCCAGCAGAGGACAGGGGGCGCGGATATACTATGGCTACACCTTC
TRBJ2-3,TRBV24-1,-,TRBD1,CATSVPDRGPDTQYF,TGTGCCACCAGTGTCCCCGACAGGGGGCCCGATACGCAGTATTTT
TRBJ2-7,TRBV6-6,-,TRBD2,CASRAGVGEQYF,TGTGCCAGCAGAGCGGGAGTGGGCGAGCAGTACTTC
TRBJ1-2,TRBV25-1,-,-,CASSDRGWNYGYTF,TGTGCCAGCAGTGACAGGGGATGGAACTATGGCTACACCTTC
TRBJ2-4,TRBV5-4,-,-,CASSTRQKNIQYF,TGTGCCAGCAGCACCAGACAGAAAAACATTCAGTACTTC
TRBJ1-3,TRBV7-6,-,TRBD1,CASGTGLGNTIYF,TGTGCCAGCGGGACAGGACTAGGAAACACCATATATTTT
TRBJ2-5,TRBV19,-,-,CASKDGVVTETQYF,TGTGCCAGCAAGGACGGGGTGGTTACGGAGACCCAGTACTTC
TRBJ1-4,TRBV4-1,-,-,CASSLGGRAGEKLFF,TGCGCCAGCAGCCTCGGGGGAAGGGCGGGGGAAAAACTGTTTTTT
TRBJ2-7,TRBV20-1,-,-,CSASNYEQYF,TGCAGTGCTTCAAACTACGAGCAGTACTTC
TRBJ2-2,TRBV7-9,once,TRBD2,CASSLRGEGPGELFF,TGTGCCAGCAGCTTACGCGGGGAGGGCCCCGGGGAGCTGTTTTTT
TRBJ1-5,TRBV6-2/TRBV6-3,-,-,CASSYLPTKGDQPQHF,TGTGCCAGCAGTTACCTTCCGACGAAAGGGGATCAGCCCCAGCATTTT
TRBJ2-6,TRBV5-1,-,-,CASSSSGAGANVLTF,TGCGCCAGCAGCTCGTCGGGGGCTGGGGCCAACGTCCTGACTTTC
TRBJ2-1,TRBV11-3,-,TRBD1,CASSLDRVQNEQFF,TGTGCCAGCAGCCTAGACAGGGTTCAGAATGAGCAGTTCTTC
TRBJ1-1,TRBV5-1,-,-,CASSLNGQLNTEAFF,TGCGCCAGCAGCTTGAATGGGCAGTTGAACACTGAAGCTTTCTTT
TRBJ2-7,TRBV6-5,-,-,CASSSREVYEQYF,TGTGCCAGCAGTTCTAGAGAGGTCTACGAGCAGTACTTC
TRBJ2-3,TRBV19,-,TRBD2,CASSSPRLASSTDTQYF,TGTGCCAGTAGTTCCCCTCGACTAGCGTCTAGCACAGATACGCAGTATTTT
TRBJ2-7,TRBV7-6,few,TRBD2,CASSLGVAGGYEQYF,TGTGCCAGCAGCTTAGGGGTAGCGGGGGGCTACGAGCAGTACTTC
TRBJ1-1,TRBV15,-,-,CATSRRLDTEAFF,TGTGCCACCAGCAGGCGATTAGACACCGAAGCTTTCTTT
TRBJ1-3,TRBV5-1,once,-,CASSLGGDSGNTIYF,TGCGCCAGCAGCTTGGGCGGTGACTCTGGAAACACCATATATTTT
TRBJ2-2,TRBV5-1,few,TRBD2,CATGGLAGTNTGELFF,TGCGCCACCGGGGGACTAGCGGGGACTAACACCGGGGAGCTGTTTTTT
TRBJ1-5,TRBV28,-,-,CASRSIRDINQPQHF,TGTGCCAGCAGATCGATCCGGGACATCAATCAGCCCCAGCATTTT
TRBJ2-1,TRBV4-1,-,TRBD1,CASGRAGTGGYNEQFF,TGCGCCAGCGGACGAGCCGGGACAGGGGGTTACAATGAGCAGTTCTTC
TRBJ2-6,TRBV7-6,-,TRBD2,CASSRGVGANVLTF,TGTGCCAGCAGTCGGGGGGTTGGGGCCAACGTCCTGACTTTC
TRBJ1-5,TRBV6-5,-,-,CASRGEGGNQPQHF,TGTGCCAGCCGGGGGGAAGGCGGCAATCAGCCCCAGCATTTT
TRBJ1-1,TRBV7-9,medium-sized,-,CASSPPGGHTEAFF,TGTGCCAGCAGCCCCCCAGGTGGTCACACTGAAGCTTTCTTT
TRBJ1-5,TRBV18,-,-,CASSPLRVGSVQPQHF,TGTGCCAGCTCACCACTGAGGGTTGGATCAGTTCAGCCCCAGCATTTT
TRBJ2-2,TRBV9,-,-,CASSAYVGELFF,TGTGCCAGCAGCGCCTACGTCGGGGAGCTGTTTTTT
TRBJ2-1,TRBV21-1,-,-,CASSKGVREQFF,TGTGCCAGCAGCAAAGGGGTCAGGGAGCAGTTCTTC
TRBJ1-5,TRBV4-2,-,TRBD1,CASSQETGANQPQHF,TGTGCCAGCAGCCAGGAGACAGGGGCAAATCAGCCCCAGCATTTT